This T cell receptor (beta chain) was observed in a study of identical twins. Each CDR3 protein is one row after TCRdb ran MiXCR on the 5' RACE reads. The repertoire has 600,000 to 700,000 distinct CDR3 sequences, 21% of them found once; the top ten carry about 4.3%. The V gene's germline CDR1 is SGHAT and CDR2 FQDESV (reference sequence). V lost 3 bases to trimming and J lost 8 bases; unmatched junction nucleotides: 3. The CDR3 totals 14 residues. The same data also contributed to another study, on T cells expressing NK-cell markers. Turning to that study: One of eight sequenced donors was HCMV-seronegative; the other seven were seropositive.

This receptor was taken from a young woman in good health. The sample was PBMCs. This chain connects TRBV11-1 to TRBJ2-1; 11 bases line up with TRBD2. Here the CDR3 DNA reads TGTGCCAGCAGCTTGACTAGCGGGGTTGATGAGCAGTTCTTC. Amino acid sequence: CASSLTSGVDEQFF.